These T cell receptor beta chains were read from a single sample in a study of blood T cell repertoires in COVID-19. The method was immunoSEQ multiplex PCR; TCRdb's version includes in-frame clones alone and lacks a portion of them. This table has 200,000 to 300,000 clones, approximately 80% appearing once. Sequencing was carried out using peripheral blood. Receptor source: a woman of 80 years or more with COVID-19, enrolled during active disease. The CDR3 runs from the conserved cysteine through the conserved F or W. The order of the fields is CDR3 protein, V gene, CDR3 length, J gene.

cdr3_aa: CATSRGGGPSYEQYF
v_call: TRBV15
cdr3_length: 15
j_call: TRBJ2-7

cdr3_aa: CASSLFSSGRAARETQYF
v_call: TRBV5-4
cdr3_length: 18
j_call: TRBJ2-5

cdr3_aa: CASRPGPGQTGELFF
v_call: TRBV6-2/TRBV6-3
cdr3_length: 15
j_call: TRBJ2-2

cdr3_aa: CASSEGYRVYEQYF
v_call: TRBV6-1
cdr3_length: 14
j_call: TRBJ2-7

cdr3_aa: CASSAGLANTGELFF
v_call: TRBV9
cdr3_length: 15
j_call: TRBJ2-2

cdr3_aa: CAVRVAYEQYF
v_call: TRBV6-7
cdr3_length: 11
j_call: TRBJ2-7

cdr3_aa: CASTKQGGTEAFF
v_call: TRBV5-4
cdr3_length: 13
j_call: TRBJ1-1

cdr3_aa: CASSPSGGYDNEQFF
v_call: TRBV7-3
cdr3_length: 15
j_call: TRBJ2-1

cdr3_aa: CAISILGGNEQFF
v_call: TRBV10-3
cdr3_length: 13
j_call: TRBJ2-1

cdr3_aa: CASSVGLSGSQSGEQFF
v_call: TRBV9
cdr3_length: 17
j_call: TRBJ2-1

cdr3_aa: CASSPQGSGYTF
v_call: TRBV6-4
cdr3_length: 12
j_call: TRBJ1-2

cdr3_aa: CASSLRDNQPQHF
v_call: TRBV11-2
cdr3_length: 13
j_call: TRBJ1-5

cdr3_aa: CASSMGGISTNEKLFF
v_call: TRBV9
cdr3_length: 16
j_call: TRBJ1-4

cdr3_aa: CASSQDRFGQPQHF
v_call: TRBV5-6
cdr3_length: 14
j_call: TRBJ1-5

cdr3_aa: CASSISGGNADTQYF
v_call: TRBV11-2
cdr3_length: 15
j_call: TRBJ2-3

cdr3_aa: CSGCAGPPNTEAFF
v_call: TRBV29-1
cdr3_length: 14
j_call: TRBJ1-1

cdr3_aa: CASSYVVGTNEKLFF
v_call: TRBV7-9
cdr3_length: 15
j_call: TRBJ1-4

cdr3_aa: CASSHNRGWNSPLHF
v_call: TRBV5-6
cdr3_length: 15
j_call: TRBJ1-6

cdr3_aa: CASSSGGGETQYF
v_call: TRBV5-1
cdr3_length: 13
j_call: TRBJ2-5

cdr3_aa: CATSDASGRKNEQFF
v_call: TRBV24-1
cdr3_length: 15
j_call: TRBJ2-1

cdr3_aa: CASTWLAGGGTSNEQFF
v_call: TRBV28
cdr3_length: 17
j_call: TRBJ2-1

cdr3_aa: CASSLEQGLQNEQYF
v_call: TRBV7-9
cdr3_length: 15
j_call: TRBJ2-7

cdr3_aa: CASSLQDRALGGNTIYF
v_call: TRBV7-8
cdr3_length: 17
j_call: TRBJ1-3

cdr3_aa: CASSPQGSYNEQFF
v_call: TRBV5-4
cdr3_length: 14
j_call: TRBJ2-1

cdr3_aa: CASSSGGGQPQHF
v_call: TRBV7-3
cdr3_length: 13
j_call: TRBJ1-5

cdr3_aa: CATSRDQGASPLHF
v_call: TRBV15
cdr3_length: 14
j_call: TRBJ1-6

cdr3_aa: CASSLQGRTYEQYF
v_call: TRBV19
cdr3_length: 14
j_call: TRBJ2-7